The 19 T cell receptor beta chains given below trace back to one sample, sequenced in a study of Tregs in tolerant kidney transplant recipients. Their antigens are not known. Some clones are missing from TCRdb's copy, which holds only in-frame ones; the method was immunoSEQ multiplex PCR. The data hold just over 30,000 clones, with about four fifths observed a single time. Source material: Tregs from blood cultured with allogeneic cells. Source of these receptors: a human donor in good health.

The gene calls are TRBV7-9 and TRBJ2-2; 12 positions match TRBD2. The CDR3 spans 16 residues. V lost 8 bases and J lost 2; bases outside the gene matches: 6. CDR1 and CDR2 (germline): SEHNR, FQNEAQ (reference sequence). CDR3 bases: TGTGCCAGCGGCCAGACTAGCGGGGGCAACACCGGGGAGCTGTTTTTT. It specifies CASGQTSGGNTGELFF.

This chain connects TRBV19 to TRBJ2-5; tentative D call: TRBD1 (5 bases). This CDR3 contains 16 residues. V lost 5 bases and J lost 4, with 20 bases in between. CDR1 is LNHDA, CDR2 SQIVND, per germline (reference sequence). CDR3 protein: CASSRIRPQGGETQYF. The CDR3 DNA is TGTGCCAGTAGTCGGATCCGGCCGCAGGGTGGAGAGACCCAGTACTTC.

The rearrangement joins TRBV5-5 to TRBJ2-7, with 7 bases matching TRBD1. CDR1 and CDR2 from the germline V gene are SGHKS and YYEKEE (reference sequence). V shed 0 bases, J shed 8 bases, and the junction held 5 bases outside the gene matches. The CDR3 is 13 residues long. DNA of the CDR3: TGTGCCAGCAGCTTGGGACCCAGGGGGAAGCAGTACTTC. Amino acids: CASSLGPRGKQYF.

This chain joins TRBV11-3 and TRBJ2-5; D ambiguous. The V end lost 1 base, the J end lost 1 base, and 7 bases lay between the germline ends. The CDR3 covers 14 residues. Germline assignment: CDR1 SGHNT and CDR2 YENEEA. The CDR3 nucleotides are TGTGCCAGCAGCTTAGGGCCCGTCCAAGAGACCCAGTACTTC. Protein product: CASSLGPVQETQYF. Full variable domain (remainder filled in from reference TRBV11-3 and TRBJ2-5): EAGVVQSPRYKIIEKKQPVAFWCNPISGHNTLYWYLQNLGQGPELLIRYENEEAVDDSQLPKDRFSAERLKGVDSTLKIQPAELGDSAVYLCASSLGPVQETQYFGPGTRLLVL.

This clone is judged medium-sized. This chain links TRBV7-6 with TRBJ2-2; 7 bases are a match to TRBD2. The V gene end was trimmed by 7 bases and the J gene end by 0 bases; junction bases not matched to a gene: 5. In germline, CDR1 is SGHVS, CDR2 FNYEAQ. The CDR3 is made up of 15 amino acids. This chain's CDR3 is CASTPGGANTGELFF. CDR3 nucleotides: TGTGCCAGCACCCCGGGGGGAGCGAACACCGGGGAGCTGTTTTTT.

The V gene is TRBV21-1, the J gene TRBJ2-1; the tabulated D call, TRBD2, remains unverified against the DNA. TRBV21-1 is a listed pseudogene. The CDR3 consists of 11 residues. The CDR3 protein is CASTLRVWRFF. Here the CDR3 DNA reads TGTGCCAGCACTCTCCGGGTTTGGAGGTTCTTC.

The gene calls are TRBV7-6 and TRBJ2-1, with D possibly TRBD1 on 6 matching bases. The CDR3 runs 14 residues. Germline assignment: CDR1 SGHVS and CDR2 FNYEAQ. V was shortened by 0 bases and J by 11 bases, with 14 bases between the two germline ends. CDR3 loop: CASSLAGAPVKQFF. The CDR3 DNA is TGTGCCAGCAGCTTAGCGGGGGCCCCAGTTAAGCAGTTCTTC.

For this clone: This clone may be a read error of a much larger clone one base away. The chain has TRBV6-4 and TRBJ2-1, with 9 bases lining up with TRBD2. The CDR3 has 15 residues. V shed 4 bases and J 10 bases; nucleotides not matched to a gene: 11. CDR1 MRHNA and CDR2 SNTAGT come from the germline V gene. For the CDR3, the DNA is TGTGCCAGCAGTGCTGGCGGGAGGGGAGGGGCGGAGCAGTTCTTC. This encodes CASSAGGRGGAEQFF.

The V call is TRBV27, the J call TRBJ2-3, with D perhaps TRBD2 (6 bases). Trimming removed 4 bases at V and 6 bases at J, with 17 bases between. There are 15 residues in the CDR3. Germline CDR1 reads MNHEY; CDR2 reads SMNVEV (reference sequence). This CDR3 reads CASSWRGRPEDTQYF. For the CDR3, the DNA is TGTGCCAGCAGTTGGCGGGGCAGGCCCGAGGATACGCAGTATTTT.

V is TRBV7-9 and J is TRBJ1-1; D perhaps matches TRBD1 (6 bases). The CDR3 runs 13 residues. Germline V gene data show CDR1 as SEHNR and CDR2 as FQNEAQ (reference sequence). Trimming took off 6 bases at V and 7 bases at J, with 15 bases between the two ends. The CDR3 protein is CASSSTGFGEAFF. Here the CDR3 DNA reads TGTGCCAGCAGTTCCACAGGGTTCGGTGAAGCTTTCTTT. The full variable domain, completed using reference TRBV7-9 and TRBJ1-1, is DTGVSQNPRHKITKRGQNVTFRCDPISEHNRLYWYRQTLGQGPEFLTYFQNEAQLEKSRLLSDRFSAERPKGSFSTLEIQRTEQGDSAMYLCASSSTGFGEAFFGQGTRLTVV.

The gene calls are TRBV7-2 and TRBJ2-3; D is tentatively TRBD1 or TRBD2 (6 bases each). V lost 4 bases to trimming and J lost 8 bases, with 28 bases between them. This CDR3 is built from 18 residues. Germline values: CDR1 SGHTA, CDR2 FQGNSA. DNA of the CDR3: TGTGCCAGCAGCTCATACCCCCCCCGGGGGCCAAGAGAAGTTACGCAGTATTTT. Protein: CASSSYPPRGPREVTQYF. The whole variable domain, filled in from reference TRBV7-2 and TRBJ2-3, reads GAGVSQSPSNKVTEKGKDVELRCDPISGHTALYWYRQSLGQGLEFLIYFQGNSAPDKSGLPSDRFSAERTGGSVSTLTIQRTQQEDSAVYLCASSSYPPRGPREVTQYFGPGTRLTVL.

CDR3 loop: CSVVIGGGRTQYF. CDR3 DNA: TGCAGCGTTGTAATCGGGGGGGGACGTACGCAGTATTTT. The rearrangement links TRBV29-1 to TRBJ2-3; 8 nucleotides align to TRBD2. Losses at the gene ends were 4 bases for V and 8 bases for J; bases not matched to a gene: 8. The germline CDR1 and CDR2 sequences are SQVTM and ANQGSEA. The CDR3 has 13 amino acids.

The chain recombines TRBV6-4 with TRBJ1-2; D may be TRBD1 (5 bases). This CDR3 spans 16 amino acids. The V and J ends lost 6 bases and 4 bases respectively, with 21 bases between them. Germline CDR1 and CDR2: MRHNA and SNTAGT. CDR3 sequence reads: CASRPPGEAPFYGYTF. CDR3 DNA: TGTGCCAGCAGACCCCCGGGGGAAGCGCCATTCTATGGCTACACCTTC.

The sample holds one count of this clone. The chain carries TRBV18 and TRBJ2-1; 9 nucleotides line up with TRBD2. This CDR3 has 17 amino acids. The germline V gene encodes CDR1 KGHSH and CDR2 LQKENI. V lost 6 bases, J lost 3 bases, and 12 bases stayed unmatched. CDR3 loop: CASSPGSGRKFYNEQFF. The CDR3 DNA sequence: TGTGCCAGCTCTCCTGGTAGCGGGAGAAAGTTCTACAATGAGCAGTTCTTC.

The chain is built from TRBV11-3 and TRBJ2-2; D remains unclear. This CDR3 is built from 14 residues. In germline, CDR1 is SGHNT, CDR2 YENEEA. The germline V and J ends were trimmed by 5 bases and 1 base, with 8 bases remaining between them. The CDR3 loop reads CASSLRLNTGELFF. CDR3 coding DNA: TGTGCCAGCAGCCTGAGATTGAACACCGGGGAGCTGTTTTTT.

The chain couples TRBV27 to TRBJ1-3; a possible D gene is TRBD1 (5 bases). The CDR3 has 15 residues. Trimming left V 5 bases short and J 4 bases short, with 15 bases between. CDR1 and CDR2 from the germline V gene are MNHEY and SMNVEV (reference sequence). DNA of the CDR3: TGTGCCAGCAGTCAACGTGGGGGAGCGGGAAACACCATATATTTT. It codes for CASSQRGGAGNTIYF.

The chain has TRBV5-1 and TRBJ2-1; tentatively, D is TRBD2 (7 bases). Germline values: CDR1 SGHRS, CDR2 YFSETQ. The V end lost 4 bases, the J end lost 9 bases, and 20 bases lay between the germline ends. The CDR3 covers 15 residues. The chain's CDR3 is CASSPLGGLYGEQFF. CDR3 bases: TGCGCCAGCAGCCCTTTGGGGGGGCTCTACGGTGAGCAGTTCTTC.

J is TRBJ1-5 and V is TRBV2, with a weak D call TRBD1 (5 bases). CDR1 SNHLY and CDR2 FYNNEI come from the germline V gene. This CDR3 spans 14 amino acids. V shed 7 bases and J shed 4 bases, with 14 bases lying between them. CDR3 amino acids: CASTGGKGNQPQHF. The CDR3 region has the DNA TGTGCCAGCACGGGGGGGAAGGGGAATCAGCCCCAGCATTTT.

The genes are TRBV19 and TRBJ2-7, with 9 nucleotides matching TRBD1. V lost 4 bases and J lost 6; bases outside the gene matches: 1. The germline CDR1 and CDR2 sequences are LNHDA and SQIVND (reference sequence). The CDR3 runs 12 residues. As DNA, the CDR3 is TGTGCCAGTAGTAACAGGGGGCGCGAGCAGTACTTC. Translating gives CASSNRGREQYF. The full variable domain, its missing parts supplied by reference TRBV19 and TRBJ2-7, is DGGITQSPKYLFRKEGQNVTLSCEQNLNHDAMYWYRQDPGQGLRLIYYSQIVNDFQKGDIAEGYSVSREKKESFPLTVTSAQKNPTAFYLCASSNRGREQYFGPGTRLTVT.